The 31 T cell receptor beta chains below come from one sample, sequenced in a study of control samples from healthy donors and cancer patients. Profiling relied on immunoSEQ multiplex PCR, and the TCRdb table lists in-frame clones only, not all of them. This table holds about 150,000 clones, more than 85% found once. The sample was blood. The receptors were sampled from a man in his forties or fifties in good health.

The DNA for the CDR3 is TGCGCCAGCCCCGGGACTAGCGGGAGGAGAAGTTACGAGCAGTACTTC. It translates to CASPGTSGRRSYEQYF. J is TRBJ2-7 and V is TRBV10-1; TRBD2 matches 15 bases. This CDR3 has 16 residues. The V segment lost 8 bases and the J segment 4 bases; nucleotides outside the gene matches: 9. Germline values: CDR1 WNHNN, CDR2 SYGVQD (reference sequence).

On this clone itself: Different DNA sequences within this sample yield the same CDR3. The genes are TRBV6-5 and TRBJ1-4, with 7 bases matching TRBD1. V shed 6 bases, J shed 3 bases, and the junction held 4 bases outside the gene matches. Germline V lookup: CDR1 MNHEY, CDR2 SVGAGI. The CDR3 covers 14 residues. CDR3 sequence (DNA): TGTGCCAGCAGGAGGGGGCAGGCTAATGAAAAACTGTTTTTT. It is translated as CASRRGQANEKLFF.

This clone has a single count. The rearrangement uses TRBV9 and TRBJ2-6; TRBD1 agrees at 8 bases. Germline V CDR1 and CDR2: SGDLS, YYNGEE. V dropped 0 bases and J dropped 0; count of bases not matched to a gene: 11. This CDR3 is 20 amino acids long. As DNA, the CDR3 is TGTGCCAGCAGCGTAGATCGGACAGGGCGAAGGAACTCTGGGGCCAACGTCCTGACTTTC. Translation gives CASSVDRTGRRNSGANVLTF.

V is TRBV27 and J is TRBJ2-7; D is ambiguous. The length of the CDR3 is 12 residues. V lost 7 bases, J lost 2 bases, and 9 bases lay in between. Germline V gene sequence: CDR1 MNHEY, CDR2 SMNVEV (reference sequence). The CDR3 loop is CASNLRTYEQYF. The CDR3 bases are TGTGCCAGCAACCTCAGGACCTACGAGCAGTACTTC.

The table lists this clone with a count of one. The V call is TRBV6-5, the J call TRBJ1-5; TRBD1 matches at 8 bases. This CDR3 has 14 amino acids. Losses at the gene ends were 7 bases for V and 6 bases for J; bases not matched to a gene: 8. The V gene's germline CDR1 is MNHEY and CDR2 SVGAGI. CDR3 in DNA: TGTGCCAGCACCTTGGACAGGGTTGGTCAGCCCCAGCATTTT. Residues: CASTLDRVGQPQHF.

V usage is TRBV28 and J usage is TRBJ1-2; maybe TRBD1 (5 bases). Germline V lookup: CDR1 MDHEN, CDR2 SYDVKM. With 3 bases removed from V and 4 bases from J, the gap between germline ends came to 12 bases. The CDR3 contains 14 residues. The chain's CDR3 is CASSLGGKSYGYTF. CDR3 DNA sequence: TGTGCCAGCAGTTTGGGGGGGAAGAGCTATGGCTACACCTTC.

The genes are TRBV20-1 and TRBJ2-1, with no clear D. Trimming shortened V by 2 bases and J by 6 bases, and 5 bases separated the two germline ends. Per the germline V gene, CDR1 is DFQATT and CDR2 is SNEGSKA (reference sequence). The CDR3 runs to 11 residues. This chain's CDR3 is CSARIPNEQFF. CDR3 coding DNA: TGCAGTGCTAGAATCCCCAATGAGCAGTTCTTC.

CDR3 amino acids: CASAPGDTEAFF. CDR3 sequence (DNA): TGTGCCAGCGCCCCAGGGGACACTGAAGCTTTCTTT. The chain links TRBV13 to TRBJ1-1, with D possibly TRBD1 on 6 matching bases. Trimming shortened V by 8 bases and J by 3 bases, and 10 bases separated the two germline ends. Germline values: CDR1 PRHDT, CDR2 FYEKMQ (reference sequence). The length of the CDR3 is 12 residues.

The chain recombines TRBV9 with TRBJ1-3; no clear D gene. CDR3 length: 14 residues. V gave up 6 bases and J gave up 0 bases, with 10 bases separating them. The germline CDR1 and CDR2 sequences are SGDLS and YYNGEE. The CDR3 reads CASTRAVSGNTIYF. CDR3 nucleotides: TGTGCCAGCACCCGGGCTGTCTCTGGAAACACCATATATTTT.

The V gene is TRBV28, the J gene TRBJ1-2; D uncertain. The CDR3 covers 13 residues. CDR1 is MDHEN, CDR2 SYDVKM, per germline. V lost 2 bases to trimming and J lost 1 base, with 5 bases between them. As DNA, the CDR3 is TGTGCCAGCAGTTTACAGCTTAACTATGGCTACACCTTC. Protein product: CASSLQLNYGYTF.

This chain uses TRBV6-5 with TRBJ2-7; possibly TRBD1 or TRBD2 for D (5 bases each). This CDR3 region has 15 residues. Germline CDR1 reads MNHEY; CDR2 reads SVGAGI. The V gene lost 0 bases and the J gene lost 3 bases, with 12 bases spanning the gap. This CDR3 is CASSYSGTDLYEQYF. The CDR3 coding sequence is TGTGCCAGCAGTTACTCCGGGACGGACCTCTACGAGCAGTACTTC.

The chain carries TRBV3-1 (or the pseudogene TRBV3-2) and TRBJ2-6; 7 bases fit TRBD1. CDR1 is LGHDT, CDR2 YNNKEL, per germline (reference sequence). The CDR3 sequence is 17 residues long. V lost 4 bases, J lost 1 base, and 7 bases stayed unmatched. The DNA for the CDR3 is TGTGCCAGCAGCCCGACAGGGTCCCTTTCTGGGGCCAACGTCCTGACTTTC. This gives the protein CASSPTGSLSGANVLTF.

CDR3 region: CASSSRGGTHQPQHF. The CDR3 bases are TGTGCCAGCAGTTCCCGCGGGGGGACCCATCAGCCCCAGCATTTT. The chain links TRBV6-6 to TRBJ1-5, with a weak D call TRBD1 (5 bases). The CDR3 runs to 15 residues. V lost 4 bases and J lost 5, with 15 bases in between. Germline CDR1 is MNHNY and CDR2 is SVGAGI (reference sequence).

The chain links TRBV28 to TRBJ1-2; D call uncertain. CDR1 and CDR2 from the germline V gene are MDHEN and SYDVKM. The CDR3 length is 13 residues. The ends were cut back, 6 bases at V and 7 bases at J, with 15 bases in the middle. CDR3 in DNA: TGTGCCAGCAGCCGCCCGGTGTGGGTTGGCTACACCTTC. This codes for CASSRPVWVGYTF.

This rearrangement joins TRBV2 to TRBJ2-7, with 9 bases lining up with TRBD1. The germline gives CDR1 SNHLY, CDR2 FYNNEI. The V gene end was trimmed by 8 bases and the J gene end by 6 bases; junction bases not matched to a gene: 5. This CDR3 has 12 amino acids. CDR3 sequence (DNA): TGTGCCAGCGGACAGGGGAACTCCGAGCAGTACTTC. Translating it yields CASGQGNSEQYF.

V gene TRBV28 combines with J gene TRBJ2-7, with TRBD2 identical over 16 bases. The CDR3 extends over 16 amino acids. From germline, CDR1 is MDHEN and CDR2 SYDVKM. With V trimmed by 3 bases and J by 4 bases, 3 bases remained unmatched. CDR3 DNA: TGTGCCAGCAGTTTGGGACTAGCGGGAGGGCGTTACGAGCAGTACTTC. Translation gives CASSLGLAGGRYEQYF.

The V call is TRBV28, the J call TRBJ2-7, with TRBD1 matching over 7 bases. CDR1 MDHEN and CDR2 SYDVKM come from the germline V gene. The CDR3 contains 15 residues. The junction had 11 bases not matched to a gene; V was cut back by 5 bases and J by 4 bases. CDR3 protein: CASSPFRGSTYEQYF. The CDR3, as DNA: TGTGCCAGCAGTCCATTCAGGGGGTCGACATACGAGCAGTACTTC.

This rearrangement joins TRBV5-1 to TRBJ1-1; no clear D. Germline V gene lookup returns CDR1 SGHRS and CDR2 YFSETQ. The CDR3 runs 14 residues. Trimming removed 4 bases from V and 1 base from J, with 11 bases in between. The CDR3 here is CASSTVTPNTEAFF. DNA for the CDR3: TGCGCCAGCAGCACAGTAACCCCGAACACTGAAGCTTTCTTT.

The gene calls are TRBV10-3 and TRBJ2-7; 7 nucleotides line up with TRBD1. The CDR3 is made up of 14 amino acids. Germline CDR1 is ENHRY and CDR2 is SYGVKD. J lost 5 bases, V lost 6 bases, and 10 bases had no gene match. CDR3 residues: CAISKGASWDEQYF. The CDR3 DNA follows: TGTGCCATCAGCAAGGGGGCTAGCTGGGACGAGCAGTACTTC.

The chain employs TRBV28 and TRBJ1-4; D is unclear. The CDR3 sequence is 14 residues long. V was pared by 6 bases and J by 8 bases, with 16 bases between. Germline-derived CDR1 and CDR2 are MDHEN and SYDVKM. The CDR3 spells CASSQGQVVEKLFF. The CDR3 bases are TGTGCCAGCAGCCAAGGGCAAGTAGTCGAAAAACTGTTTTTT.

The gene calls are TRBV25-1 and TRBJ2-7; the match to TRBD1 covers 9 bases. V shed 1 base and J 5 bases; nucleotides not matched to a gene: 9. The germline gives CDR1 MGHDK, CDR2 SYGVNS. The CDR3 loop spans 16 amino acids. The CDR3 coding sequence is TGTGCCAGCAGTGAATGGGGACAGGGTCGAGGGAACGAGCAGTACTTC. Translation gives CASSEWGQGRGNEQYF.

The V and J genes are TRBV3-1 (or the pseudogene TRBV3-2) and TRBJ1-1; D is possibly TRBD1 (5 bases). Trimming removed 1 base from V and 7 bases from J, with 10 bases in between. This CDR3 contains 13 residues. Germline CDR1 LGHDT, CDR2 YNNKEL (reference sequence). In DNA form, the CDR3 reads TGTGCCAGCAGCCAAGGGACACTAGTTGAAGCTTTCTTT. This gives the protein CASSQGTLVEAFF.

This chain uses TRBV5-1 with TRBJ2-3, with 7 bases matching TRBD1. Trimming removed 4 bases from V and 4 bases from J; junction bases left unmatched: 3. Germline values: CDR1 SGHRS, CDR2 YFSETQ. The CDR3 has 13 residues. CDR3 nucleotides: TGCGCCAGCAGCAGGGGGCGGGCAGATACGCAGTATTTT. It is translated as CASSRGRADTQYF. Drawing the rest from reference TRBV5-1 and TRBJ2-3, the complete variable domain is KAGVTQTPRYLIKTRGQQVTLSCSPISGHRSVSWYQQTPGQGLQFLFEYFSETQRNKGNFPGRFSGRQFSNSRSEMNVSTLELGDSALYLCASSRGRADTQYFGPGTRLTVL.

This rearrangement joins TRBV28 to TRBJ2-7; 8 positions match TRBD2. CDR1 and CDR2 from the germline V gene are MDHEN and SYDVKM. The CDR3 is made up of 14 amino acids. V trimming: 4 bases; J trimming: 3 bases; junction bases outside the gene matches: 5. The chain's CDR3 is CASSSPGLGYEQYF. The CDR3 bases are TGTGCCAGCAGTTCCCCGGGACTAGGCTACGAGCAGTACTTC.

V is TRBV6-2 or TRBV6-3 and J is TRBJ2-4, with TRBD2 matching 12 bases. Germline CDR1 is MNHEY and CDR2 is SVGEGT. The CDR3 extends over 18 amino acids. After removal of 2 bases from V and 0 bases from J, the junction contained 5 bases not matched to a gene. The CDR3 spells CASSYGTSGSLAKNIQYF. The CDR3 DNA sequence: TGTGCCAGCAGTTACGGGACTAGCGGGTCTTTAGCCAAAAACATTCAGTACTTC.

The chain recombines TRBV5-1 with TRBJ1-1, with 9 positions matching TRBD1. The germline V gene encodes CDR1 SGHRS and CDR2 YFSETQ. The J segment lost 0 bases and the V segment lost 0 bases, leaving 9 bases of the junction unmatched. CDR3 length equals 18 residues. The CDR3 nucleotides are TGCGCCAGCAGCTTGGTTGGACAGGGGTTCGGAGTGAACACTGAAGCTTTCTTT. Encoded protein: CASSLVGQGFGVNTEAFF.

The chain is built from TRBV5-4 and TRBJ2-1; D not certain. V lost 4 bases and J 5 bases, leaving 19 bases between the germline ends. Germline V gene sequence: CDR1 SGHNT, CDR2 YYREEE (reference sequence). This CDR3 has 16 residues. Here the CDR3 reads CASSGASWGPDNEQFF. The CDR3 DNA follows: TGTGCCAGCAGCGGAGCCTCTTGGGGTCCAGACAATGAGCAGTTCTTC.

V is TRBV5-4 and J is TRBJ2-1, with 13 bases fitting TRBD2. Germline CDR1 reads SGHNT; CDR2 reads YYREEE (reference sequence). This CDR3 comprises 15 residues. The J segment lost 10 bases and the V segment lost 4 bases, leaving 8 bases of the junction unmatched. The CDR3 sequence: CASSRTSGSTGEQFF. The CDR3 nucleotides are TGTGCCAGCAGCAGGACTAGCGGGAGTACGGGGGAGCAGTTCTTC. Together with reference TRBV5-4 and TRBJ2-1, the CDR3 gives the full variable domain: ETGVTQSPTHLIKTRGQQVTLRCSSQSGHNTVSWYQQALGQGPQFIFQYYREEENGRGNFPPRFSGLQFPNYSSELNVNALELDDSALYLCASSRTSGSTGEQFFGPGTRLTVL.

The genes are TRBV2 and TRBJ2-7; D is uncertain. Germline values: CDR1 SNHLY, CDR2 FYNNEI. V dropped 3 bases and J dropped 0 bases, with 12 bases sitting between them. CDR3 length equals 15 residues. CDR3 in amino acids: CASSDSGQISYEQYF. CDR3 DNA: TGTGCCAGCAGTGACTCCGGGCAGATCTCCTACGAGCAGTACTTC.

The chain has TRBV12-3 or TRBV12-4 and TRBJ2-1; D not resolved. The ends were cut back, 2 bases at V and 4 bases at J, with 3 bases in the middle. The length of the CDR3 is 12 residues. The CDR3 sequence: CASSLMYNEQFF. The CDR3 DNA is TGTGCCAGCAGTTTAATGTACAATGAGCAGTTCTTC.

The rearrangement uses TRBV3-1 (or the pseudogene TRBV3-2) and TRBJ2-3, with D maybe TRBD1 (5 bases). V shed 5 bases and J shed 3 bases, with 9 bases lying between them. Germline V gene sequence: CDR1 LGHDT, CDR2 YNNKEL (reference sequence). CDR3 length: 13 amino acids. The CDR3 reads CASSGQLTDTQYF. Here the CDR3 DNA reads TGTGCCAGCAGCGGACAACTTACAGATACGCAGTATTTT.